These 13 T cell receptor beta chains were sequenced from one sample in a study of T-cell reconstitution after alpha-beta-depleted transplantation in children. Unique molecular identifiers featured in how the TCRbeta library was prepared. TCRdb itself ran the PCR reads through MiXCR, one entry per CDR3 protein. This sample has hundreds of thousands of distinct CDR3 sequences, with around 13% found just once. Sequencing used PBMCs, obtained before TCRalphabeta/CD19-depleted stem cell transplant. The receptors come from a girl aged 2 to 10 with congenital amegakaryocytic thrombocytopenia, due to receive a stem cell transplant.

The sample holds many counts of this clonotype. The rearrangement uses TRBV29-1 and TRBJ2-7; 7 bases line up with TRBD2. V lost 6 bases and J lost 5; bases outside the gene matches: 10. CDR1 and CDR2 from the germline V gene are SQVTM and ANQGSEA. CDR3 size: 13 residues. DNA for the CDR3: TGCAGCGTGGACGGGGGGAGTGGGGACGAGCAGTACTTC. It is translated as CSVDGGSGDEQYF.

This clonotype was recorded at least ten times. The CDR3 nucleotides read TGTGCCAGCAGCATCGGGACCCTACAGGTATACGAGCAGTACTTC. It yields the protein CASSIGTLQVYEQYF. The chain links TRBV7-9 to TRBJ2-7, with D perhaps matching TRBD1 or TRBD2 (5 bases each). V was clipped by 5 bases and J by 4 bases, with 18 bases between them. The CDR3 runs to 15 residues. Looked up from germline, CDR1 is SEHNR and CDR2 is FQNEAQ (reference sequence). Filled out from reference TRBV7-9 and TRBJ2-7, the complete variable domain reads DTGVSQNPRHKITKRGQNVTFRCDPISEHNRLYWYRQTLGQGPEFLTYFQNEAQLEKSRLLSDRFSAERPKGSFSTLEIQRTEQGDSAMYLCASSIGTLQVYEQYFGPGTRLTVT.

This chain joins TRBV20-1 and TRBJ2-5, with 8 bases aligning to TRBD1. Per germline, CDR1 DFQATT and CDR2 SNEGSKA (reference sequence). Trimming cost V 3 bases and J 3 bases; bases outside gene matches: 9. This CDR3 spans 15 amino acids. CDR3 bases: TGCAGTGCTAGCCAGGGGGCGAACCTGAAAGAGACCCAGTACTTC. This gives the protein CSASQGANLKETQYF.

This clonotype was counted at least ten times. The CDR3: CSARGVGGNEQYF. For the CDR3, the DNA is TGCAGTGCTAGAGGCGTGGGAGGTAACGAGCAGTACTTC. This chain connects TRBV20-1 to TRBJ2-7, with D possibly matching TRBD2 (6 bases). Trimming took 1 base from V and 5 from J, leaving 12 bases between them. The CDR3 runs to 13 residues. CDR1 is DFQATT and CDR2 is SNEGSKA in the germline V gene (reference sequence).

The V and J genes are TRBV5-1 and TRBJ2-1, with D possibly matching TRBD2 (7 bases). In germline, CDR1 is SGHRS, CDR2 YFSETQ. This CDR3 has 19 residues. The V end lost 3 bases, the J end lost 2 bases, and 24 bases lay between the germline ends. This CDR3 reads CASSWLTGGAGEAYNEQFF. Written as DNA, the CDR3 is TGCGCCAGCAGCTGGCTGACAGGTGGGGCGGGAGAGGCCTACAATGAGCAGTTCTTC.

This clonotype appeared a few times. This rearrangement joins TRBV9 to TRBJ2-5; 11 nucleotides align to TRBD2. Germline V gene lookup returns CDR1 SGDLS and CDR2 YYNGEE. This CDR3 is 15 amino acids long. The junction had 7 bases not matched to a gene; V was cut back by 5 bases and J by 4 bases. The CDR3: CASSGRLAGRETQYF. CDR3 in DNA: TGTGCCAGCAGTGGCCGACTAGCGGGAAGAGAGACCCAGTACTTC. Combining the CDR3 with reference TRBV9 and TRBJ2-5 gives the whole variable domain DSGVTQTPKHLITATGQRVTLRCSPRSGDLSVYWYQQSLDQGLQFLIQYYNGEERAKGNILERFSAQQFPDLHSELNLSSLELGDSALYFCASSGRLAGRETQYFGPGTRLLVL.

V gene TRBV10-3 combines with J gene TRBJ2-7; 9 bases are a match to TRBD2. V shed 6 bases and J 3 bases; nucleotides not matched to a gene: 9. Germline V gene lookup returns CDR1 ENHRY and CDR2 SYGVKD. The CDR3 contains 15 residues. CDR3 DNA: TGTGCCATCAGAGACGCGACTAGCGGAGTCTACGAGCAGTACTTC. This codes for CAIRDATSGVYEQYF.

This clonotype has ten or more counts. CDR3 bases: TGCAGCGTCACAGGTGGGGGCGGGGAGCTGTTTTTT. Translation gives CSVTGGGGELFF. The V gene is TRBV29-1, the J gene TRBJ2-2; D may be TRBD1 or TRBD2 (5 bases each). The CDR3 is 12 amino acids. Germline V CDR1 and CDR2: SQVTM, ANQGSEA. Trimming took 6 bases from V and 7 from J, leaving 12 bases between them.

This clonotype has at least ten counts. This chain links TRBV4-1 with TRBJ2-3, with 7 bases aligning to TRBD2. The V gene's germline CDR1 is MGHRA and CDR2 YSYEKL. The CDR3 runs to 17 residues. The V and J ends lost 3 bases and 2 bases, in that order; junction bases with no gene match: 11. CDR3 sequence: CASSHARLAGVTDTQYF. The CDR3 region has the DNA TGCGCCAGCAGCCATGCTAGACTAGCTGGAGTCACAGATACGCAGTATTTT.

In its sample, this clonotype was seen a few times. The V and J genes are TRBV4-2 and TRBJ1-1; D may be TRBD1 (5 bases). The germline V and J ends were trimmed by 0 bases and 8 bases, with 10 bases remaining between them. Germline V gene sequence: CDR1 LGHNA, CDR2 YNFKEQ. The CDR3 extends over 13 amino acids. The CDR3 protein is CASSQDFGGEAFF. CDR3 DNA: TGTGCCAGCAGCCAAGATTTCGGGGGGGAAGCTTTCTTT.

This chain uses TRBV7-9 with TRBJ2-5; the D is unclear. CDR1 and CDR2 (germline): SEHNR, FQNEAQ (reference sequence). This CDR3 contains 13 residues. The germline V and J ends were trimmed by 5 bases and 6 bases, with 13 bases remaining between them. CDR3: CASSGPNAKTQYF. Here the CDR3 DNA reads TGTGCCAGCAGCGGACCCAATGCGAAGACCCAGTACTTC. Using reference TRBV7-9 and TRBJ2-5 for the parts outside the CDR3, the full variable domain is DTGVSQNPRHKITKRGQNVTFRCDPISEHNRLYWYRQTLGQGPEFLTYFQNEAQLEKSRLLSDRFSAERPKGSFSTLEIQRTEQGDSAMYLCASSGPNAKTQYFGPGTRLLVL.

Many counts were recorded for this clonotype. CDR3 nucleotides: TGTGCCAGCAGTTTCGAACCTCGGAACACCGGGGAGCTGTTTTTT. It is translated as CASSFEPRNTGELFF. The rearrangement uses TRBV27 and TRBJ2-2; unclear D gene. The germline gives CDR1 MNHEY, CDR2 SMNVEV (reference sequence). The CDR3 extends over 15 amino acids. Trimming stripped 3 bases from V and 1 base from J, with 9 bases between.

The chain couples TRBV19 to TRBJ2-2, with 15 bases lining up with TRBD2. Per germline, CDR1 LNHDA and CDR2 SQIVND (reference sequence). The J segment lost 4 bases and the V segment lost 7 bases, leaving 4 bases of the junction unmatched. The CDR3 runs 16 residues. CDR3 in DNA: TGTGCCAGTACCGGACTAGCGGGAGGGTTCACCGGGGAGCTGTTTTTT. As protein: CASTGLAGGFTGELFF.